Below, 21 T cell receptor beta chains from the same sample are listed, as sequenced in a study of identifying expanded T cells in peripheral blood (dated by TCRdb to the late 2010s). Libraries were constructed by the immunoSEQ multiplex PCR assay. TCRdb's version of the immuneACCESS table is confined to in-frame rearrangements and falls short of the full clone set. An unresolved V gene accounts for under half of the shortfall where checked; the remainder is of unknown origin. For this sample there are just over 90,000 clones; roughly 90% appear just once. 3% to 5% of the sample lies in the top ten. The sequencing input was blood. The receptors derive from a person between 18 and 75 years old in good health.

As to this clone: This sample includes further DNA sequences coding for the same CDR3. The chain links TRBV9 to TRBJ2-2; D is ambiguous. Looked up from germline, CDR1 is SGDLS and CDR2 is YYNGEE. This CDR3 has 12 residues. The germline V and J ends were trimmed by 4 bases and 3 bases, with 4 bases remaining between them. The CDR3 nucleotides are TGTGCCAGCAGCCCCCACACCGGGGAGCTGTTTTTT. Its protein is CASSPHTGELFF.

This clone was observed a single time. J is TRBJ1-2 and V is TRBV28, with 7 bases aligning to TRBD1. The CDR3 loop spans 15 amino acids. Looked up from germline, CDR1 is MDHEN and CDR2 is SYDVKM. V shed 3 bases, J shed 3 bases, and the junction held 7 bases outside the gene matches. The CDR3 reads CASSLVLTGDYGYTF. The CDR3 DNA reads TGTGCCAGCAGTTTGGTCCTAACAGGGGACTATGGCTACACCTTC.

The chain uses TRBV6-1 and TRBJ2-3; D unclear. Germline V CDR1 and CDR2: MNHNS, SASEGT. This CDR3 spans 13 amino acids. V gave up 8 bases and J gave up 0 bases, with 9 bases separating them. CDR3 loop: CASGETSTDTQYF. CDR3 nucleotides: TGTGCCAGCGGAGAGACTAGCACAGATACGCAGTATTTT.

This clone was counted between two and nine times. This chain connects TRBV6-4 to TRBJ2-5; 11 nucleotides line up with TRBD1. Germline assignment: CDR1 MRHNA and CDR2 SNTAGT. V lost 2 bases to trimming and J lost 1 base; unmatched junction nucleotides: 0. CDR3 size: 15 residues. This CDR3 reads CASSDGTGGQETQYF. DNA for the CDR3: TGTGCCAGCAGTGACGGGACAGGGGGCCAAGAGACCCAGTACTTC.

This chain links TRBV15 with TRBJ2-1; 7 bases align to TRBD2. Germline CDR1 LNHNV, CDR2 YYDKDF (reference sequence). CDR3 length: 13 residues. V lost 5 bases to trimming and J lost 8 bases; unmatched junction nucleotides: 6. The CDR3 DNA is TGTGCCACCAGCTGGCGGGAGAAGGATGAGCAGTTCTTC. As protein: CATSWREKDEQFF.

V and J are TRBV7-2 and TRBJ2-7; D uncertain. V lost 5 bases to trimming and J lost 0 bases, with 11 bases between them. CDR1 SGHTA and CDR2 FQGNSA come from the germline V gene. The CDR3 runs 14 residues. The CDR3 protein is CASSIGFFSYEQYF. The DNA for the CDR3 is TGTGCCAGCAGCATAGGGTTTTTCTCCTACGAGCAGTACTTC.

The CDR3 sequence: CASSLGQYQETQYF. As DNA, the CDR3 is TGTGCCAGCAGCTTAGGACAGTACCAAGAGACCCAGTACTTC. J is TRBJ2-5 and V is TRBV7-6; D perhaps matches TRBD1 (5 bases). This CDR3 has 14 residues. Deletions cut 1 base from V and 0 bases from J, with 6 bases between. Germline CDR1 and CDR2: SGHVS and FNYEAQ.

This rearrangement joins TRBV5-1 to TRBJ2-5; no clear D gene. Germline V gene sequence: CDR1 SGHRS, CDR2 YFSETQ. This CDR3 has 14 amino acids. V was trimmed by 1 base and J by 3 bases, leaving 10 bases between them. CDR3 in DNA: TGCGCCAGCAGCTTGAAGGCGACCGAAGAGACCCAGTACTTC. Protein: CASSLKATEETQYF. The entire variable domain, with the rest obtained from reference TRBV5-1 and TRBJ2-5, is as follows: KAGVTQTPRYLIKTRGQQVTLSCSPISGHRSVSWYQQTPGQGLQFLFEYFSETQRNKGNFPGRFSGRQFSNSRSEMNVSTLELGDSALYLCASSLKATEETQYFGPGTRLLVL.

The V and J genes are TRBV7-3 and TRBJ2-2, with D perhaps matching TRBD1 or TRBD2 (5 bases each). The length of the CDR3 is 16 residues. V lost 2 bases to trimming and J lost 3 bases, with 13 bases between them. Germline CDR1 SGHTA, CDR2 FQGTGA. The CDR3 here is CASSLGASRDTGELFF. The CDR3 nucleotides are TGTGCCAGCAGCTTAGGGGCTAGCCGGGACACCGGGGAGCTGTTTTTT.

The chain is built from TRBV7-9 and TRBJ2-2; TRBD1 might be the D (5 bases). V was clipped by 5 bases and J by 4 bases, with 11 bases between them. The germline V gene has CDR1 SEHNR and CDR2 FQNEAQ (reference sequence). This CDR3 is built from 14 residues. The CDR3 sequence: CASSPTGFTGELFF. DNA for the CDR3: TGTGCCAGCAGCCCTACAGGCTTCACCGGGGAGCTGTTTTTT.

CDR3 in amino acids: CASSYRDRGLYEQYF. The CDR3, as DNA: TGTGCCAGCAGTTACCGGGACAGGGGGCTTTACGAGCAGTACTTC. The rearrangement joins TRBV6-5 to TRBJ2-7; 12 bases fit TRBD1. The V gene's germline CDR1 is MNHEY and CDR2 SVGAGI. The CDR3 spans 15 residues. V shed 2 bases, J shed 4 bases, and the junction held 3 bases outside the gene matches.

J is TRBJ1-1 and V is TRBV29-1, with 7 bases matching TRBD1. The CDR3 totals 12 residues. The V and J ends lost 4 bases and 4 bases, in that order; junction bases with no gene match: 3. CDR1 is SQVTM and CDR2 is ANQGSEA in the germline V gene. The DNA of the CDR3 is TGCAGCGTTGTAACAGGGGCCACTGAAGCTTTCTTT. It encodes CSVVTGATEAFF. Filled out from reference TRBV29-1 and TRBJ1-1, the complete variable domain reads SAVISQKPSRDICQRGTSLTIQCQVDSQVTMMFWYRQQPGQSLTLIATANQGSEATYESGFVIDKFPISRPNLTFSTLTVSNMSPEDSSIYLCSVVTGATEAFFGQGTRLTVV.

The rearrangement links TRBV10-3 to TRBJ1-2; D is perhaps TRBD1 (5 bases). The CDR3 has 15 residues. Trimming removed 8 bases from V and 5 bases from J, with 21 bases in between. CDR1 and CDR2 (germline): ENHRY, SYGVKD. CDR3 protein: CAIGSIEGRGYGYTF. CDR3 sequence (DNA): TGTGCCATCGGGTCAATCGAGGGAAGGGGATATGGCTACACCTTC.

This chain uses TRBV5-5 with TRBJ1-1; weak D call: TRBD1 (6 bases). This CDR3 is 14 amino acids long. V lost 1 base and J 0 bases, leaving 7 bases between the germline ends. Germline-derived CDR1 and CDR2 are SGHKS and YYEKEE (reference sequence). The CDR3, as DNA: TGTGCCAGCAGCTTGACAGGGATGAACACTGAAGCTTTCTTT. Its protein is CASSLTGMNTEAFF.

The chain combines TRBV6-5 with TRBJ2-3; 12 bases line up with TRBD2. This CDR3 has 16 residues. Germline CDR1 and CDR2: MNHEY and SVGAGI. Losses at the gene ends were 3 bases for V and 4 bases for J; bases not matched to a gene: 5. The CDR3 spells CASSYTGLAGSDTQYF. The CDR3 DNA reads TGTGCCAGCAGTTATACCGGACTAGCGGGGTCAGATACGCAGTATTTT.

The chain is built from TRBV7-2 and TRBJ2-4; perhaps D is TRBD1 or TRBD2 (5 bases each). Trimming took 6 bases from V and 6 from J, leaving 21 bases between them. Germline CDR1 reads SGHTA; CDR2 reads FQGNSA. The CDR3 runs to 16 residues. This chain's CDR3 is CASSPDGAGKGNIQYF. The CDR3 nucleotides are TGTGCCAGCAGTCCCGACGGGGCAGGGAAGGGAAACATTCAGTACTTC.

The rearrangement links TRBV29-1 to TRBJ2-5; possibly TRBD2 for D (7 bases). Germline CDR1 and CDR2: SQVTM and ANQGSEA. Trimming shortened V by 7 bases and J by 1 base, and 16 bases separated the two germline ends. The CDR3 has 14 residues. CDR3 sequence reads: CSAGPRGPQETQYF. The CDR3 DNA sequence: TGCAGCGCCGGCCCGCGGGGGCCCCAAGAGACCCAGTACTTC.

The genes are TRBV27 and TRBJ2-4; the D is unclear. V lost 7 bases and J lost 0, with 4 bases in between. The CDR3 length is 12 residues. CDR1 and CDR2 (germline): MNHEY, SMNVEV (reference sequence). The CDR3 region is CASKGAKNIQYF. CDR3 nucleotides: TGTGCCAGCAAAGGAGCCAAAAACATTCAGTACTTC.

The rearrangement joins TRBV4-2 to TRBJ1-2, with D unclear. Germline V gene sequence: CDR1 LGHNA, CDR2 YNFKEQ. The ends were cut back, 0 bases at V and 5 bases at J, with 16 bases in the middle. The CDR3 runs to 16 residues. The CDR3 nucleotides read TGTGCCAGCAGCCAAGATCGCTTGAGAAGACTGTATGGCTACACCTTC. Encoded protein: CASSQDRLRRLYGYTF.

This chain connects TRBV28 to TRBJ2-6; the D is unclear. The CDR3 totals 15 residues. Trimming left V 4 bases short and J 0 bases short, with 7 bases between. Germline CDR1 MDHEN, CDR2 SYDVKM. CDR3: CASSWGGSGANVLTF. The CDR3, as DNA: TGTGCCAGCAGTTGGGGTGGCTCTGGGGCCAACGTCCTGACTTTC. Drawing the rest from reference TRBV28 and TRBJ2-6, the complete variable domain is DVKVTQSSRYLVKRTGEKVFLECVQDMDHENMFWYRQDPGLGLRLIYFSYDVKMKEKGDIPEGYSVSREKKERFSLILESASTNQTSMYLCASSWGGSGANVLTFGAGSRLTVL.

V gene TRBV5-6 combines with J gene TRBJ2-1; no clear D. Trimming stripped 1 base from V and 10 bases from J, with 12 bases between. The CDR3 is 13 residues long. Germline lookup yields CDR1 SGHDT and CDR2 YYEEEE. This chain's CDR3 is CASSLSGYGEQFF. CDR3 DNA: TGTGCCAGCAGCTTGTCCGGATATGGGGAGCAGTTCTTC.